The rows below give T cell receptor beta chains drawn from one sample of a study of cytomegalovirus exposure and HLA in healthy donors. The repertoire was sequenced with immunoSEQ multiplex PCR; TCRdb's copy has only in-frame clones and lacks some. The sample contains 160,000 or so clones, over 75% of which appear only once. Material for sequencing was PBMCs. All receptors come from a woman aged 45-65 years in good health and CMV-seronegative. Both conserved end residues are part of each CDR3. Each record gives: V gene, J gene, clone size, D gene, CDR3 DNA, CDR3 protein. A D gene is named only where the DNA matches it firmly. Clone sizes are given selectively: once, few, many, or a class where the clone is expanded.

v_call: TRBV6-1; j_call: TRBJ2-7; clone_size: -; d_call: TRBD1; cdr3_nt: TGTGCCAGCAGGGCTAGGGACAGGGCGGGCGAGCAGTACTTC; cdr3_aa: CASRARDRAGEQYF
v_call: TRBV19; j_call: TRBJ1-1; clone_size: -; d_call: -; cdr3_nt: TGTGCCAGTAGGGAGGGCCACGACACTGAAGCTTTCTTT; cdr3_aa: CASREGHDTEAFF
v_call: TRBV15; j_call: TRBJ2-7; clone_size: -; d_call: TRBD1; cdr3_nt: TGTGCCACCAGCGGACAGGAGGCCCTGTACGAGCAGTACTTC; cdr3_aa: CATSGQEALYEQYF
v_call: TRBV5-1; j_call: TRBJ1-5; clone_size: -; d_call: -; cdr3_nt: TGCGCCAGCAGCTCGCAGGGCAATCAGCCCCAGCATTTT; cdr3_aa: CASSSQGNQPQHF
v_call: TRBV19; j_call: TRBJ2-5; clone_size: -; d_call: TRBD1; cdr3_nt: TGTGCCAGTAGTATCTTGGACAGGGCGGAGACCCAGTACTTC; cdr3_aa: CASSILDRAETQYF
v_call: TRBV5-1; j_call: TRBJ1-4; clone_size: -; d_call: TRBD1; cdr3_nt: TGCGCCAGCAGCTACAACAGGGGCCCTAATGAAAAACTGTTTTTT; cdr3_aa: CASSYNRGPNEKLFF
v_call: TRBV28; j_call: TRBJ2-1; clone_size: -; d_call: -; cdr3_nt: TGTGCCAGCAGGGTTTCCAGTTCGTACAATGAGCAGTTCTTC; cdr3_aa: CASRVSSSYNEQFF
v_call: TRBV4-2; j_call: TRBJ2-5; clone_size: -; d_call: TRBD2; cdr3_nt: TGTGCCAGCAGCCAAGAGAGCGGGGGCCAAGAGACCCAGTACTTC; cdr3_aa: CASSQESGGQETQYF
v_call: TRBV7-2; j_call: TRBJ1-1; clone_size: few; d_call: TRBD1; cdr3_nt: TGTGCCACCCTCCGGGACAGGGTAGAGGTCACTGAAGCTTTCTTT; cdr3_aa: CATLRDRVEVTEAFF
v_call: TRBV5-8; j_call: TRBJ2-3; clone_size: -; d_call: TRBD2; cdr3_nt: TGTGCCAGCAGCATTAAGAGCGGGGCCACAGATACGCAGTATTTT; cdr3_aa: CASSIKSGATDTQYF
v_call: TRBV28; j_call: TRBJ2-3; clone_size: -; d_call: TRBD2; cdr3_nt: TGTGCCAGCAGTTTGCGGGGGGGCACAGATACGCAGTATTTT; cdr3_aa: CASSLRGGTDTQYF
v_call: TRBV5-4; j_call: TRBJ2-3; clone_size: -; d_call: TRBD1; cdr3_nt: TGTGCCAGCAGCTCACCGGGACAGGGTGGCACAGATACGCAGTATTTT; cdr3_aa: CASSSPGQGGTDTQYF
v_call: TRBV21-1; j_call: TRBJ1-5; clone_size: once; d_call: -; cdr3_nt: TGTGCCAGCAGCAAAGTTATCACTCCCCGCAATCAGCCCCAGCATTTT; cdr3_aa: CASSKVITPRNQPQHF
v_call: TRBV28; j_call: TRBJ1-3; clone_size: -; d_call: -; cdr3_nt: TGTGCCAGCAGCCAATGGGCCATCCACTCTGGAAACACCATATATTTT; cdr3_aa: CASSQWAIHSGNTIYF
v_call: TRBV10-3; j_call: TRBJ2-1; clone_size: -; d_call: TRBD2; cdr3_nt: TGTGCCATCAGTGGGACTAGCGGGGAAATGGGTGCTTACAATGAGCAGTTCTTC; cdr3_aa: CAISGTSGEMGAYNEQFF
v_call: TRBV27; j_call: TRBJ2-5; clone_size: -; d_call: TRBD1; cdr3_nt: TGTGCCAGCAGTACACACCCCGGACAGGGACTTGGGACCCAGTACTTC; cdr3_aa: CASSTHPGQGLGTQYF
v_call: TRBV18; j_call: TRBJ2-6; clone_size: -; d_call: TRBD1; cdr3_nt: TGTGCCAGCTCACCTGGGACAGGGGGCTCTGGGGCCAACGTCCTGACTTTC; cdr3_aa: CASSPGTGGSGANVLTF
v_call: TRBV4-1; j_call: TRBJ2-3; clone_size: -; d_call: -; cdr3_nt: TGCGCCAGCAGCCAAGCTCGGGACACGACTCCCCGGGATACGCAGTATTTT; cdr3_aa: CASSQARDTTPRDTQYF
v_call: TRBV6-5; j_call: TRBJ1-5; clone_size: -; d_call: -; cdr3_nt: TGTGCCAGCAGTCACCGGAGGGGAGATCAGCCCCAGCATTTT; cdr3_aa: CASSHRRGDQPQHF
v_call: TRBV6-1; j_call: TRBJ2-7; clone_size: few; d_call: -; cdr3_nt: TGTGCCAGCAGTGTAGTTGGCCAACTCGCGGGAATGTCCTACGAGCAGTACTTC; cdr3_aa: CASSVVGQLAGMSYEQYF
v_call: TRBV11-2; j_call: TRBJ2-1; clone_size: -; d_call: -; cdr3_nt: TGTGCCAGCAGCTTAAGTGGGGCATACAATGAGCAGTTCTTC; cdr3_aa: CASSLSGAYNEQFF
v_call: TRBV4-2; j_call: TRBJ2-2; clone_size: few; d_call: TRBD2; cdr3_nt: TGTGCCAGCAGCCAAGGGCTAGCGGGAGAGTGGACCGGGGAGCTGTTTTTT; cdr3_aa: CASSQGLAGEWTGELFF
v_call: TRBV19; j_call: TRBJ1-6; clone_size: -; d_call: -; cdr3_nt: TGTGCCAGTAGTATTGGAGACAGGCGTTATTCACCCCTCCACTTT; cdr3_aa: CASSIGDRRYSPLHF
v_call: TRBV5-1; j_call: TRBJ2-5; clone_size: -; d_call: -; cdr3_nt: TGCGCCAGCAGCTTGGCCACAGGAAAAGAGACCCAGTACTTC; cdr3_aa: CASSLATGKETQYF
v_call: TRBV5-1; j_call: TRBJ1-2; clone_size: -; d_call: -; cdr3_nt: TGCGCCAGCAGCTTTGGACAGTCGGTGTGGGACTACACCTTC; cdr3_aa: CASSFGQSVWDYTF
v_call: TRBV28; j_call: TRBJ1-2; clone_size: -; d_call: -; cdr3_nt: TGTGCCAGCAGTTTATCCGACCGGGGGGAGGATGGCTACACCTTC; cdr3_aa: CASSLSDRGEDGYTF
v_call: TRBV6-1; j_call: TRBJ2-3; clone_size: once; d_call: -; cdr3_nt: TGTGCCAGCAGTGAATTGTCGGGATTCACAGATACGCAGTATTTT; cdr3_aa: CASSELSGFTDTQYF
v_call: TRBV5-1; j_call: TRBJ2-1; clone_size: once; d_call: TRBD1; cdr3_nt: TGCGCCAGCAGCTTGGATCCAGGGGGCGTTGAGCAGTTCTTC; cdr3_aa: CASSLDPGGVEQFF
v_call: TRBV5-1; j_call: TRBJ2-5; clone_size: few; d_call: -; cdr3_nt: TGCGCCAGCAGCGAGCGAGAGACCCAGTACTTC; cdr3_aa: CASSERETQYF
v_call: TRBV29-1; j_call: TRBJ1-1; clone_size: once; d_call: -; cdr3_nt: TGCAGCGCCCGTCGGGGGGGGAACACTGAAGCTTTCTTT; cdr3_aa: CSARRGGNTEAFF
v_call: TRBV11-2; j_call: TRBJ1-2; clone_size: few; d_call: -; cdr3_nt: TGTGCCAGCAGCCTGTCCGGGGATGGCTACACCTTC; cdr3_aa: CASSLSGDGYTF
v_call: TRBV5-6; j_call: TRBJ2-3; clone_size: few; d_call: -; cdr3_nt: TGTGCCAGCAGCTGGAGTGGCACAGATACGCAGTATTTT; cdr3_aa: CASSWSGTDTQYF
v_call: TRBV7-8; j_call: TRBJ2-1; clone_size: -; d_call: -; cdr3_nt: TGTGCCAGCAGCTTAAGACAGGACCTCTTTGCGCACAATGAGCAGTTCTTC; cdr3_aa: CASSLRQDLFAHNEQFF
v_call: TRBV7-2; j_call: TRBJ1-1; clone_size: once; d_call: TRBD1; cdr3_nt: TGTGCCAGCAGCGTTGACAGGGCCTTCACTGAAGCTTTCTTT; cdr3_aa: CASSVDRAFTEAFF
v_call: TRBV5-6; j_call: TRBJ1-5; clone_size: few; d_call: -; cdr3_nt: TGTGCCAGCAGCTCAGGGGTCACTCCCCAGCATTTT; cdr3_aa: CASSSGVTPQHF
v_call: TRBV11-2; j_call: TRBJ1-2; clone_size: -; d_call: -; cdr3_nt: TGTGCCAGCAGCTTTAAACAGGGCGGGAACTATGGCTACACCTTC; cdr3_aa: CASSFKQGGNYGYTF
v_call: TRBV5-4; j_call: TRBJ2-7; clone_size: -; d_call: TRBD2; cdr3_nt: TGTGCCAGCAGCTTGGGTAACCCACGGGAGGGCTCCTACGAGCAGTACTTC; cdr3_aa: CASSLGNPREGSYEQYF
v_call: TRBV6-6; j_call: TRBJ2-1; clone_size: few; d_call: TRBD1; cdr3_nt: TGTGCCAGCAGCACGGACAGGGATAGCCCCAATGAGCAGTTCTTC; cdr3_aa: CASSTDRDSPNEQFF
v_call: TRBV28; j_call: TRBJ2-7; clone_size: -; d_call: TRBD1; cdr3_nt: TGTGCCAGCAGACCCAGGACAGGGGGTCCCTACGAGCAGTACTTC; cdr3_aa: CASRPRTGGPYEQYF
v_call: TRBV9; j_call: TRBJ2-3; clone_size: -; d_call: TRBD2; cdr3_nt: TGTGCCAGCAGCGTAGGGGTCGGGGCTAGCGGACTTACGCAGTATTTT; cdr3_aa: CASSVGVGASGLTQYF
v_call: TRBV25-1; j_call: TRBJ2-7; clone_size: few; d_call: TRBD1; cdr3_nt: TGTGCCAGCAGTGAAGCGGGACAGGGGCACCACGAGCAGTACTTC; cdr3_aa: CASSEAGQGHHEQYF
v_call: TRBV30; j_call: TRBJ1-3; clone_size: -; d_call: TRBD1; cdr3_nt: TGTGCCTGGAGTTTGGGCCCAGGGGGCTCTGGAAACACCATATATTTT; cdr3_aa: CAWSLGPGGSGNTIYF
v_call: TRBV29-1; j_call: TRBJ1-3; clone_size: -; d_call: -; cdr3_nt: TGCAGCGTTGAGTGGCTTCACTCTGGAAACACCATATATTTT; cdr3_aa: CSVEWLHSGNTIYF
v_call: TRBV25-1; j_call: TRBJ1-3; clone_size: -; d_call: -; cdr3_nt: TGTGCCAGCAAATCGGGGGACACCATATATTTT; cdr3_aa: CASKSGDTIYF
v_call: TRBV5-4; j_call: TRBJ1-3; clone_size: -; d_call: TRBD1; cdr3_nt: TGTGCCAGCAGTTGGGGACAGGGTATGGACACCATATATTTT; cdr3_aa: CASSWGQGMDTIYF
v_call: TRBV28; j_call: TRBJ1-2; clone_size: few; d_call: TRBD1; cdr3_nt: TGTGCCAGCAGTTCCTTCAGGACAGGGTACGGCTATGGCTACACCTTC; cdr3_aa: CASSSFRTGYGYGYTF
v_call: TRBV28; j_call: TRBJ2-1; clone_size: few; d_call: TRBD1; cdr3_nt: TGTGCCAGCAGTTTCACGCGTGGGACAGGGTACAATGAGCAGTTCTTC; cdr3_aa: CASSFTRGTGYNEQFF
v_call: TRBV10-3; j_call: TRBJ2-7; clone_size: -; d_call: TRBD2; cdr3_nt: TGTGCCATCAGTGAAGTGGGGGGGGATTACGAGCAGTACTTC; cdr3_aa: CAISEVGGDYEQYF
v_call: TRBV9; j_call: TRBJ2-5; clone_size: -; d_call: -; cdr3_nt: TGTGCCAGCAGCCCCCTGTACCAAGAGACCCAGTACTTC; cdr3_aa: CASSPLYQETQYF
v_call: TRBV15; j_call: TRBJ2-1; clone_size: -; d_call: -; cdr3_nt: TGTGCCACCAGCAGAGCGGGGGAGCAGTTCTTC; cdr3_aa: CATSRAGEQFF
v_call: TRBV5-1; j_call: TRBJ2-1; clone_size: -; d_call: -; cdr3_nt: TGCGCCAGCAGCTTGCTGTACAATGAGCAGTTCTTC; cdr3_aa: CASSLLYNEQFF
v_call: TRBV5-1; j_call: TRBJ1-3; clone_size: -; d_call: -; cdr3_nt: TGCGCCAGCAGCCGTGAGGCTCAAGACACCATATATTTT; cdr3_aa: CASSREAQDTIYF
v_call: TRBV25-1; j_call: TRBJ2-5; clone_size: -; d_call: TRBD1; cdr3_nt: TGTGCCAGCAGTCCAGGACAGGGTCGGACCCAGTACTTC; cdr3_aa: CASSPGQGRTQYF
v_call: TRBV4-3; j_call: TRBJ2-3; clone_size: -; d_call: -; cdr3_nt: TGCGCCAGCAGCCAAGGGTACATGGTAGATACGCAGTATTTT; cdr3_aa: CASSQGYMVDTQYF